Listed below are T cell receptor beta chains from one sample, sequenced in a study of cytomegalovirus exposure and HLA in healthy donors. TCRdb's copy holds only in-frame clones and misses some; the assay was immunoSEQ multiplex PCR. The sample holds 280,000 or so clones; approximately 87% are singletons and the top ten take approximately 0.88%. The material sequenced was PBMCs. These receptors were taken from a woman younger than 30 in good health and CMV-seronegative. CDR3s include the opening cysteine and the closing phenylalanine or tryptophan. The order of the fields is J gene, D gene, clone size, V gene, CDR3 protein, CDR3 DNA. A D gene is named only where the DNA matches it firmly. Size tells how often a clone was seen (once, few, many) or the class of an expanded clone, and some rows leave it out.

j_call: TRBJ2-7; d_call: -; clone_size: -; v_call: TRBV14; cdr3_aa: CASSRGSGTYEQYF; cdr3_nt: TGTGCCAGCAGCCGAGGTAGCGGTACCTACGAGCAGTACTTC
j_call: TRBJ2-7; d_call: -; clone_size: -; v_call: TRBV4-3; cdr3_aa: CASSQGSGRPEQYF; cdr3_nt: TGCGCCAGCAGCCAAGGTTCAGGGAGGCCCGAGCAGTACTTC
j_call: TRBJ2-3; d_call: -; clone_size: -; v_call: TRBV27; cdr3_aa: CASSFGGSTDTQYF; cdr3_nt: TGTGCCAGCAGTTTCGGCGGGAGCACAGATACGCAGTATTTT
j_call: TRBJ1-4; d_call: TRBD1; clone_size: -; v_call: TRBV5-4; cdr3_aa: CASSPDRVAEKLFF; cdr3_nt: TGTGCCAGCAGCCCGGACAGGGTCGCTGAAAAACTGTTTTTT
j_call: TRBJ1-6; d_call: TRBD1; clone_size: -; v_call: TRBV4-1; cdr3_aa: CASSQERDRGSPLHF; cdr3_nt: TGCGCCAGCAGCCAAGAACGGGACAGGGGGTCACCCCTCCACTTT
j_call: TRBJ2-1; d_call: -; clone_size: -; v_call: TRBV7-7; cdr3_aa: CASSLQTVSYNEQFF; cdr3_nt: TGTGCTAGCAGCTTACAGACAGTCTCCTACAATGAGCAGTTCTTC
j_call: TRBJ1-2; d_call: -; clone_size: few; v_call: TRBV9; cdr3_aa: CASTGGNYGYTF; cdr3_nt: TGTGCCAGTACGGGGGGTAACTATGGCTACACCTTC
j_call: TRBJ1-4; d_call: -; clone_size: -; v_call: TRBV2; cdr3_aa: CASSRGIGAGEKLFF; cdr3_nt: TGTGCCAGCAGTCGAGGTATTGGAGCAGGGGAAAAACTGTTTTTT
j_call: TRBJ2-7; d_call: TRBD1; clone_size: -; v_call: TRBV7-8; cdr3_aa: CASSLFSIGTGPLEQYF; cdr3_nt: TGTGCCAGCAGCTTATTTTCCATAGGGACAGGGCCCCTCGAGCAGTACTTC
j_call: TRBJ1-1; d_call: -; clone_size: -; v_call: TRBV4-1; cdr3_aa: CASSQEATNEAFF; cdr3_nt: TGCGCCAGCAGCCAAGAAGCGACCAATGAAGCTTTCTTT
j_call: TRBJ2-3; d_call: TRBD2; clone_size: -; v_call: TRBV28; cdr3_aa: CASSSPTSGSTDTQYF; cdr3_nt: TGTGCCAGCAGTTCCCCGACTAGCGGGAGCACAGATACGCAGTATTTT
j_call: TRBJ1-5; d_call: TRBD1; clone_size: -; v_call: TRBV6-5; cdr3_aa: CASSQGGNQPQHF; cdr3_nt: TGTGCCAGTTCCCAGGGGGGCAATCAGCCCCAGCATTTT
j_call: TRBJ2-2; d_call: -; clone_size: -; v_call: TRBV6-4; cdr3_aa: CASSENVGLHTGELFF; cdr3_nt: TGTGCCAGCAGTGAGAACGTAGGACTGCACACCGGGGAGCTGTTTTTT
j_call: TRBJ2-7; d_call: TRBD1; clone_size: -; v_call: TRBV28; cdr3_aa: CASSLRPPGTANGEQYF; cdr3_nt: TGTGCCAGCAGCTTGAGACCCCCCGGGACAGCCAACGGGGAGCAGTACTTC
j_call: TRBJ2-7; d_call: TRBD2; clone_size: -; v_call: TRBV10-3; cdr3_aa: CAISRLAGELPYEQYF; cdr3_nt: TGTGCCATCAGTAGACTAGCGGGAGAGTTGCCCTACGAGCAGTACTTC
j_call: TRBJ1-2; d_call: -; clone_size: -; v_call: TRBV5-1; cdr3_aa: CASSSPGEGGYTF; cdr3_nt: TGCGCCAGCAGCTCCCCAGGGGAGGGAGGCTACACCTTC
j_call: TRBJ2-2; d_call: TRBD2; clone_size: -; v_call: TRBV30; cdr3_aa: CAWRGSGVTFANTGELFF; cdr3_nt: TGTGCCTGGAGGGGGAGCGGGGTAACGTTCGCGAACACCGGGGAGCTGTTTTTT
j_call: TRBJ1-2; d_call: TRBD1; clone_size: -; v_call: TRBV6-1; cdr3_aa: CASTVTGPGGYTF; cdr3_nt: TGTGCCAGCACCGTGACAGGGCCGGGGGGCTACACCTTC
j_call: TRBJ1-2; d_call: TRBD1; clone_size: once; v_call: TRBV5-4; cdr3_aa: CASSPRQGGKYGYTF; cdr3_nt: TGTGCCAGCAGCCCCCGACAGGGGGGTAAGTATGGCTACACCTTC
j_call: TRBJ1-2; d_call: TRBD1; clone_size: -; v_call: TRBV27; cdr3_aa: CASSLSGTAYYGYTF; cdr3_nt: TGTGCCAGCAGTTTATCGGGGACAGCGTACTATGGCTACACCTTC
j_call: TRBJ2-3; d_call: -; clone_size: -; v_call: TRBV9; cdr3_aa: CASGQASGTDTQYF; cdr3_nt: TGTGCCAGCGGGCAAGCTAGCGGCACAGATACGCAGTATTTT
j_call: TRBJ2-2; d_call: -; clone_size: -; v_call: TRBV15; cdr3_aa: CATSRGQEYTGELFF; cdr3_nt: TGTGCCACCAGCAGAGGACAGGAGTACACCGGGGAGCTGTTTTTT
j_call: TRBJ2-4; d_call: -; clone_size: few; v_call: TRBV28; cdr3_aa: CASSVSRPTINIQYF; cdr3_nt: TGTGCCAGCAGTGTTTCCCGACCGACAATAAACATTCAGTACTTC
j_call: TRBJ2-1; d_call: -; clone_size: -; v_call: TRBV7-9; cdr3_aa: CASSRIGGRGSYNEQFF; cdr3_nt: TGTGCCAGCAGCCGCATAGGGGGACGAGGGTCCTACAATGAGCAGTTCTTC
j_call: TRBJ2-2; d_call: -; clone_size: -; v_call: TRBV7-6; cdr3_aa: CASSDDSLGGTGELFF; cdr3_nt: TGTGCCAGCAGCGACGATTCCCTCGGGGGCACCGGGGAGCTGTTTTTT
j_call: TRBJ1-2; d_call: -; clone_size: once; v_call: TRBV7-9; cdr3_aa: CASSPQGTYGYTF; cdr3_nt: TGTGCCAGCAGCCCACAGGGTACCTATGGCTACACCTTC
j_call: TRBJ2-1; d_call: TRBD2; clone_size: -; v_call: TRBV27; cdr3_aa: CASSFGLAGYNEQFF; cdr3_nt: TGTGCCAGCAGTTTTGGGCTAGCGGGGTACAATGAGCAGTTCTTC
j_call: TRBJ1-4; d_call: -; clone_size: -; v_call: TRBV6-1; cdr3_aa: CASREWTATTNEKLFF; cdr3_nt: TGTGCCAGCAGAGAATGGACAGCCACAACTAATGAAAAACTGTTTTTT
j_call: TRBJ2-5; d_call: TRBD2; clone_size: -; v_call: TRBV5-4; cdr3_aa: CASSFTFSGRAQETQYF; cdr3_nt: TGTGCCAGCAGCTTTACTTTTAGCGGGAGGGCCCAAGAGACCCAGTACTTC
j_call: TRBJ2-7; d_call: TRBD2; clone_size: once; v_call: TRBV27; cdr3_aa: CASTGGSGEQYF; cdr3_nt: TGTGCCAGCACGGGGGGATCGGGCGAGCAGTACTTC
j_call: TRBJ1-3; d_call: -; clone_size: -; v_call: TRBV7-9; cdr3_aa: CATLNGGKSSGNTIYF; cdr3_nt: TGTGCCACCCTTAACGGGGGTAAATCCTCTGGAAACACCATATATTTT
j_call: TRBJ1-4; d_call: TRBD1; clone_size: -; v_call: TRBV27; cdr3_aa: CASRPTGGAVPGEKLFF; cdr3_nt: TGTGCCAGCAGACCAACAGGGGGCGCCGTACCCGGTGAAAAACTGTTTTTT
j_call: TRBJ2-4; d_call: -; clone_size: -; v_call: TRBV25-1; cdr3_aa: CASSQTDTLQNIQYF; cdr3_nt: TGTGCCAGCAGCCAAACCGACACGCTCCAAAACATTCAGTACTTC
j_call: TRBJ1-5; d_call: TRBD1; clone_size: few; v_call: TRBV28; cdr3_aa: CASSTPSGTGNQPQHF; cdr3_nt: TGTGCCAGCAGCACTCCCTCCGGGACAGGGAATCAGCCCCAGCATTTT
j_call: TRBJ2-2; d_call: TRBD1; clone_size: few; v_call: TRBV6-1; cdr3_aa: CASSEPRQGSGELFF; cdr3_nt: TGTGCCAGCAGTGAGCCTAGACAGGGAAGCGGGGAGCTGTTTTTT
j_call: TRBJ2-3; d_call: -; clone_size: -; v_call: TRBV5-4; cdr3_aa: CASSLGLQHTDTQYF; cdr3_nt: TGTGCCAGCAGCTTGGGACTCCAACACACAGATACGCAGTATTTT
j_call: TRBJ2-2; d_call: -; clone_size: -; v_call: TRBV19; cdr3_aa: CASSQQGRRTGELFF; cdr3_nt: TGTGCCAGTAGTCAACAGGGTCGACGCACCGGGGAGCTGTTTTTT
j_call: TRBJ1-6; d_call: -; clone_size: -; v_call: TRBV10-3; cdr3_aa: CAISETTGLNSPLHF; cdr3_nt: TGTGCCATCAGTGAGACAACGGGACTTAATTCACCCCTCCACTTT
j_call: TRBJ2-7; d_call: TRBD2; clone_size: -; v_call: TRBV28; cdr3_aa: CASSRSGSPTDEQYF; cdr3_nt: TGTGCCAGCAGCCGGAGCGGGAGCCCGACGGACGAGCAGTACTTC
j_call: TRBJ1-6; d_call: -; clone_size: -; v_call: TRBV30; cdr3_aa: CAWTLLGLSSYNSPLHF; cdr3_nt: TGTGCCTGGACCCTCCTAGGCCTAAGCTCCTATAATTCACCCCTCCACTTT
j_call: TRBJ2-2; d_call: -; clone_size: -; v_call: TRBV4-2; cdr3_aa: CASSPDLGGNGELFF; cdr3_nt: TGTGCCAGCAGCCCTGACCTAGGGGGTAACGGGGAGCTGTTTTTT
j_call: TRBJ1-2; d_call: -; clone_size: -; v_call: TRBV6-5; cdr3_aa: CASSFAGIYGYTF; cdr3_nt: TGTGCCAGCAGTTTTGCGGGGATCTATGGCTACACCTTC
j_call: TRBJ2-1; d_call: TRBD2; clone_size: -; v_call: TRBV18; cdr3_aa: CASSPGLAGLDEQFF; cdr3_nt: TGTGCCAGCTCACCCGGACTAGCGGGACTGGATGAGCAGTTCTTC
j_call: TRBJ2-1; d_call: TRBD2; clone_size: -; v_call: TRBV4-1; cdr3_aa: CASSPPSGRTYNEQFF; cdr3_nt: TGCGCCAGCAGCCCCCCTAGCGGGAGAACTTACAATGAGCAGTTCTTC